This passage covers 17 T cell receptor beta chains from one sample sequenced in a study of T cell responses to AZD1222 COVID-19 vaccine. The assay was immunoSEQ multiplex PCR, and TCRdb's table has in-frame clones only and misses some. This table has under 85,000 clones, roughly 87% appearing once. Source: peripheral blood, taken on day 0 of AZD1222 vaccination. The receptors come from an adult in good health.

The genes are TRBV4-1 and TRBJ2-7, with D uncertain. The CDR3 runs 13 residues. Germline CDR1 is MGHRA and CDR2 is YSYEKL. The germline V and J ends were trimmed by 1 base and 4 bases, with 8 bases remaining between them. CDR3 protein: CASSQGTPYEQYF. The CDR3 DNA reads TGCGCCAGCAGCCAAGGCACACCGTACGAGCAGTACTTC.

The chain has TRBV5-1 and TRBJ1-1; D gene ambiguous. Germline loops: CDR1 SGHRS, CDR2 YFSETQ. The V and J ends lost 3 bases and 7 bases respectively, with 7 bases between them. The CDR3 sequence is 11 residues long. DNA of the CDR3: TGCGCCAGCAGCTGGACGCGTGAAGCTTTCTTT. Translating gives CASSWTREAFF.

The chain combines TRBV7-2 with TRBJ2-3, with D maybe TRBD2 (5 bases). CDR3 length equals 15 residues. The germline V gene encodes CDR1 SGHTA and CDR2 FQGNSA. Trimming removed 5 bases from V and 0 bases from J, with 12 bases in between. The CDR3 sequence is CASSTQRTSTDTQYF. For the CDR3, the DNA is TGTGCCAGCAGCACCCAGCGGACTAGCACAGATACGCAGTATTTT.

CDR3 amino acids: CASSQSAQDEGTQYF. Here the CDR3 DNA reads TGCGCCAGCAGTCAATCGGCACAGGATGAGGGGACCCAGTACTTC. The chain links TRBV23-1 to TRBJ2-5; D may correspond to TRBD1 or TRBD2 (5 bases each). TRBV23-1 is designated an ORF whose function remains uncertain. The CDR3 extends over 15 amino acids. Trimming took off 0 bases at V and 7 bases at J, with 15 bases between the two ends.

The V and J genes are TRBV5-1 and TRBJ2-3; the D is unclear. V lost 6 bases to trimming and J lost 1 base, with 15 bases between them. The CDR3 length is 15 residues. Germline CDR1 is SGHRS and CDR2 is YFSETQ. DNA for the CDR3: TGCGCCAGCAACCCGGCAAGCTTGGGCACAGATACGCAGTATTTT. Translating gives CASNPASLGTDTQYF.

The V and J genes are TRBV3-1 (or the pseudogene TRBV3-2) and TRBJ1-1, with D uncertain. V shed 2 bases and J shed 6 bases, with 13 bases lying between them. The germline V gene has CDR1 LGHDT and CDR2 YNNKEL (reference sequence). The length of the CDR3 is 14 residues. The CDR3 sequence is CASSQQASSAEAFF. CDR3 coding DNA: TGTGCCAGCAGCCAACAGGCCTCCTCAGCTGAAGCTTTCTTT.

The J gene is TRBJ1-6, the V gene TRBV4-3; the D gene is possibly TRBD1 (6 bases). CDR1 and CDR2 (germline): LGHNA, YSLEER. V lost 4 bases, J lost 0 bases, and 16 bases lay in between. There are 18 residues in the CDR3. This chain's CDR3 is CASSLGQFSSSYNSPLHF. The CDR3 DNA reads TGCGCCAGCAGCCTAGGACAGTTTTCGAGCTCCTATAATTCACCCCTCCACTTT.

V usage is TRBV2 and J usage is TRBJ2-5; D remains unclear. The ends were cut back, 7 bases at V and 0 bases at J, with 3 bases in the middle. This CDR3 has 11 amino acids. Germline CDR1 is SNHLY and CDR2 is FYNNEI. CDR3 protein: CASKDQETQYF. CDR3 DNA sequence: TGTGCCAGCAAGGACCAAGAGACCCAGTACTTC.

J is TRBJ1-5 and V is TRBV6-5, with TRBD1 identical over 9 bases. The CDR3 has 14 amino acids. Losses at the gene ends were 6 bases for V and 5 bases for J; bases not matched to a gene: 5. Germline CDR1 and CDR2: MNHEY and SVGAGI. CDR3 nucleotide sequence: TGTGCCAGCAGCCACCGACAGGGGGATCAGCCCCAGCATTTT. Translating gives CASSHRQGDQPQHF.

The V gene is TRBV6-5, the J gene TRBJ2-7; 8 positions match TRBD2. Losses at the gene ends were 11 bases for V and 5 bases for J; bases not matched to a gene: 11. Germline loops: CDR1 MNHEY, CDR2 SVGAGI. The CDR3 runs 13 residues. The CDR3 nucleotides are TGTGCCGCCGGGACTAGAAGGAAGGACGAGCAGTACTTC. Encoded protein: CAAGTRRKDEQYF.

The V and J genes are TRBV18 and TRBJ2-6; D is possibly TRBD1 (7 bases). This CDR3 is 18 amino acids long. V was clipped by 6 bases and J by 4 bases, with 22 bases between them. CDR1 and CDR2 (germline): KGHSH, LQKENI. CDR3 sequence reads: CASSFSGRGAGGANVLTF. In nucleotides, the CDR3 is TGTGCCAGCTCCTTTTCTGGCAGGGGGGCCGGCGGGGCCAACGTCCTGACTTTC.

In nucleotides, the CDR3 is TGTGCCAGCAGCGCTCTAGCGGGGTACCAAGAGACCCAGTACTTC. The encoded protein is CASSALAGYQETQYF. The gene calls are TRBV9 and TRBJ2-5; the match to TRBD2 covers 9 bases. V dropped 3 bases and J dropped 0; count of bases not matched to a gene: 3. Germline V lookup: CDR1 SGDLS, CDR2 YYNGEE. There are 15 residues in the CDR3. Complete variable domain (other parts from reference TRBV9 and TRBJ2-5): DSGVTQTPKHLITATGQRVTLRCSPRSGDLSVYWYQQSLDQGLQFLIQYYNGEERAKGNILERFSAQQFPDLHSELNLSSLELGDSALYFCASSALAGYQETQYFGPGTRLLVL.

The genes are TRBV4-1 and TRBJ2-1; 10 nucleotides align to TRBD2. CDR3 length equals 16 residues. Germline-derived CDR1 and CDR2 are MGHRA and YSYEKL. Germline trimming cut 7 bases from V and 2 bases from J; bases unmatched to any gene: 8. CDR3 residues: CASKVAGGYPYNEQFF. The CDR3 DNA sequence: TGCGCCAGCAAGGTAGCGGGAGGATACCCCTACAATGAGCAGTTCTTC.

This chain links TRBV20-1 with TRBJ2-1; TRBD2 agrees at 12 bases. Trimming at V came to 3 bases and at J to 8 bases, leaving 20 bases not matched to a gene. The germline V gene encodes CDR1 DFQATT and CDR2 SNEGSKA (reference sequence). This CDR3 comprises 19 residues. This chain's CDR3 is CSASSGLTSGSVIVDEQFF. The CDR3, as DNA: TGCAGTGCTAGTTCAGGGCTGACTAGCGGGAGTGTCATTGTTGATGAGCAGTTCTTC.

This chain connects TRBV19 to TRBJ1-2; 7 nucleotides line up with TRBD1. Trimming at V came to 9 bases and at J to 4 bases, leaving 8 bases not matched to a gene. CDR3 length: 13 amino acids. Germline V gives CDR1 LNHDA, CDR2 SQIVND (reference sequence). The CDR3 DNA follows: TGTGCCAGCTACAGGGGACCTCTCTATGGCTACACCTTC. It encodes CASYRGPLYGYTF. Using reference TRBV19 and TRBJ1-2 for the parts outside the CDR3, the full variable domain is DGGITQSPKYLFRKEGQNVTLSCEQNLNHDAMYWYRQDPGQGLRLIYYSQIVNDFQKGDIAEGYSVSREKKESFPLTVTSAQKNPTAFYLCASYRGPLYGYTFGSGTRLTVV.

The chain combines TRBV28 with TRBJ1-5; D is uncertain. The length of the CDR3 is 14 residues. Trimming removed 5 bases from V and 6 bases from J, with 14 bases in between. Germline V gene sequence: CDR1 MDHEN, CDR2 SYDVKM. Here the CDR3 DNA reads TGTGCCAGCAGTCCAAGGTTGGGTGCTCAGCCCCAGCATTTT. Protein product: CASSPRLGAQPQHF.

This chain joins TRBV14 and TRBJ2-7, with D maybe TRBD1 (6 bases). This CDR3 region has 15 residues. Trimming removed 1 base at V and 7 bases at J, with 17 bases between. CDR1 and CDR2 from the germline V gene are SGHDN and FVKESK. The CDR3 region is CASSQGTVLFWEQYF. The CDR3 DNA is TGTGCCAGCAGCCAAGGGACAGTCTTATTTTGGGAGCAGTACTTC. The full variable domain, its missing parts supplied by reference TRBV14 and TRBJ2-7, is EAGVTQFPSHSVIEKGQTVTLRCDPISGHDNLYWYRRVMGKEIKFLLHFVKESKQDESGMPNNRFLAERTGGTYSTLKVQPAELEDSGVYFCASSQGTVLFWEQYFGPGTRLTVT.